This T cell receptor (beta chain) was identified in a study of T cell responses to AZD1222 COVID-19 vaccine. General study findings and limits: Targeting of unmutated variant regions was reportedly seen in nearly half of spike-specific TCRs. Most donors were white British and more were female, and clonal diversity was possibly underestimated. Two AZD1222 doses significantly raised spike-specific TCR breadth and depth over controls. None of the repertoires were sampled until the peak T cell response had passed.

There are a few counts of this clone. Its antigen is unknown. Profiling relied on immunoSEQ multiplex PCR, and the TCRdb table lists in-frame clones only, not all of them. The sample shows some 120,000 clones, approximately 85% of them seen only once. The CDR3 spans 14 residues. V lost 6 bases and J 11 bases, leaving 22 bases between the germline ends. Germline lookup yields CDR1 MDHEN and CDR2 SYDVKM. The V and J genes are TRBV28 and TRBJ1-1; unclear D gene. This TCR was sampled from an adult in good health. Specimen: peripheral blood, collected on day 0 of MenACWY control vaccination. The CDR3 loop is CASSPPVARREAFF. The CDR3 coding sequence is TGTGCCAGCAGCCCTCCCGTCGCCCGACGAGAGGCTTTCTTT.